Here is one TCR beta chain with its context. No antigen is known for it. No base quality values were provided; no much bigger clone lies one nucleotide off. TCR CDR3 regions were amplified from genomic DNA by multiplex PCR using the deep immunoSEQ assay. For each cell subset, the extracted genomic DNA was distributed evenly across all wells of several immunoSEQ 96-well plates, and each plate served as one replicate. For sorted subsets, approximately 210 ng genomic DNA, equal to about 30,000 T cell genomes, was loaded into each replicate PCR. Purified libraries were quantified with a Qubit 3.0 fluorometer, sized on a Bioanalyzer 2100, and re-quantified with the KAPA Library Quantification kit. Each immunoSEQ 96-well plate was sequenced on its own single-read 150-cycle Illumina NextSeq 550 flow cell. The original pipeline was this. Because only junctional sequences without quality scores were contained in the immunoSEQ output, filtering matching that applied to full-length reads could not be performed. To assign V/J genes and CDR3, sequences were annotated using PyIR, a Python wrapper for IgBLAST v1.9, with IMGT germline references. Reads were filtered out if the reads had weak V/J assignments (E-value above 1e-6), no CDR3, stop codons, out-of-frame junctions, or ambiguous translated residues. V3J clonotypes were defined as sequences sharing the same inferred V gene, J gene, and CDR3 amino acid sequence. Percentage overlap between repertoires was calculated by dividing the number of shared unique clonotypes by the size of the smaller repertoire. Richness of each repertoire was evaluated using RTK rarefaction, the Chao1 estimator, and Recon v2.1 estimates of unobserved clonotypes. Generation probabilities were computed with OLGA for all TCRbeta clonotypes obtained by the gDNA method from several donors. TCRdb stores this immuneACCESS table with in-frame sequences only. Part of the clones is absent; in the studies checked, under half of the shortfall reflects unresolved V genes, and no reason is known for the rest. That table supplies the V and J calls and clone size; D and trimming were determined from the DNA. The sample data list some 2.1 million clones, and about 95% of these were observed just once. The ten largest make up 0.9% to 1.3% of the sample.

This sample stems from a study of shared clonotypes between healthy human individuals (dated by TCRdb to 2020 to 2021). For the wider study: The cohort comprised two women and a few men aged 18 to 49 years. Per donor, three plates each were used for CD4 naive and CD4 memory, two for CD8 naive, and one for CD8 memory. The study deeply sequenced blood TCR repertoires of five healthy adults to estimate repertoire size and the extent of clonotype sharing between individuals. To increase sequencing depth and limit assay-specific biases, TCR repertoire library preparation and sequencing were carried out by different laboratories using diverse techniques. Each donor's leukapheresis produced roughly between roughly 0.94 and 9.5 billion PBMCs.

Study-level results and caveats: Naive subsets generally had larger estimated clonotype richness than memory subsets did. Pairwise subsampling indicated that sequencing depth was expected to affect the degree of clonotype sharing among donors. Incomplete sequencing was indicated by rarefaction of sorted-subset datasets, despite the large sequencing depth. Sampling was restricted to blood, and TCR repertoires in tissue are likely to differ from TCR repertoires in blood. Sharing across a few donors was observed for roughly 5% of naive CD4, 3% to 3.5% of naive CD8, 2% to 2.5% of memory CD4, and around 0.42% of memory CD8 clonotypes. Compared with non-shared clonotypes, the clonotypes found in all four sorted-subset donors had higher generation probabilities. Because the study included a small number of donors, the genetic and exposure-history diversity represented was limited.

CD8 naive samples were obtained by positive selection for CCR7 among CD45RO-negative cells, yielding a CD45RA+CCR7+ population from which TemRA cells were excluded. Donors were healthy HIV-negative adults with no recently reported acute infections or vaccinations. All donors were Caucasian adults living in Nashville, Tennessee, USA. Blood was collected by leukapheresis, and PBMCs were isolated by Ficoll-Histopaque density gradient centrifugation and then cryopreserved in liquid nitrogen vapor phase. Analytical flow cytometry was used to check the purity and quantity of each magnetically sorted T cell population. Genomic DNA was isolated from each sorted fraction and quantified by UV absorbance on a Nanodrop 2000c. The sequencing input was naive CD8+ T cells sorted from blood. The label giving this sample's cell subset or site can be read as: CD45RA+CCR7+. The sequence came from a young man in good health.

The DNA sequence is TGCGCCAGCAGTGCTGTAGGACCGGCCCTATACAATGAGCAGTTCTTC. Translated, it gives CASSAVGPALYNEQFF. The rearranged segments are TRBV10-1 and TRBJ2-1, with the D gene not confidently named. CDR3 length: 16 amino acids, cysteine to phenylalanine. The CDR3 DNA has 48 bases and is translated from base 1. The germline V gene (reference sequence) yields WNHNN for CDR1 and SYGVQD for CDR2. Trimming takes 4 bases from V and 4 bases from J, and the germline ends sit 17 bases apart.